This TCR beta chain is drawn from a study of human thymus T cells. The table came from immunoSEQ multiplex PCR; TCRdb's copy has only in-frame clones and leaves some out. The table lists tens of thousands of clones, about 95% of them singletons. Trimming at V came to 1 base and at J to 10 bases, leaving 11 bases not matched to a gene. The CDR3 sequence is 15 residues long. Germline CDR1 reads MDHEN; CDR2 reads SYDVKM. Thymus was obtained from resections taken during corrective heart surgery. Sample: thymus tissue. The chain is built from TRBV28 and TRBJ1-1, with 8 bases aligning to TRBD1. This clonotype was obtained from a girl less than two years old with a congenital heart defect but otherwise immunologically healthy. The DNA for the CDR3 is TGTGCCAGCAGTTTATCGAATAGACAGGGGTTGGGAGCTTTCTTT. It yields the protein CASSLSNRQGLGAFF.